The 17 T cell receptor beta chains below come from one sample, sequenced in a study of shared clonotypes between healthy human individuals. Clones were read by immunoSEQ multiplex PCR, and TCRdb kept only the in-frame ones, dropping some. This sample has 200,000 to 250,000 clones; 60% to 80% occur once, and the top ten carry roughly 10%. Sequencing was performed on memory CD4+ T cells sorted from blood. The subset is: CD45RA-negative fraction. The receptors here all came from a man in his thirties or forties in good health.

This CDR3 is CSARVVGEQYF. CDR3 in DNA: TGCAGTGCTAGAGTTGTGGGCGAGCAGTACTTC. The rearrangement uses TRBV20-1 and TRBJ2-7; D uncertain. Trimming cost V 1 base and J 6 bases, with 7 bases left between them. CDR3 length: 11 amino acids. The germline gives CDR1 DFQATT, CDR2 SNEGSKA (reference sequence).

The chain links TRBV2 to TRBJ1-4, with D perhaps TRBD1 (6 bases). V lost 8 bases and J lost 5, with 15 bases in between. Germline V gives CDR1 SNHLY, CDR2 FYNNEI. The CDR3 consists of 14 residues. The CDR3 is CASSRWQGNEKLFF. Written as DNA, the CDR3 is TGTGCCAGCTCACGATGGCAGGGGAATGAAAAACTGTTTTTT.

Only a few counts were recorded for this clone. The chain uses TRBV2 and TRBJ1-1; D gene unclear. CDR1 and CDR2 from the germline V gene are SNHLY and FYNNEI. V was clipped by 8 bases and J by 11 bases, with 18 bases between them. This CDR3 comprises 12 residues. The CDR3 protein is CASHPGPGKAFF. CDR3 bases: TGTGCCAGCCACCCCGGTCCGGGAAAGGCTTTCTTT. The full variable domain, in which reference TRBV2 and TRBJ1-1 provide the parts outside the CDR3, is EPEVTQTPSHQVTQMGQEVILRCVPISNHLYFYWYRQILGQKVEFLVSFYNNEISEKSEIFDDQFSVERPDGSNFTLKIRSTKLEDSAMYFCASHPGPGKAFFGQGTRLTVV.

This clone was counted a few times. This sequence joins TRBV5-1 and TRBJ2-7; D unclear. The germline V gene has CDR1 SGHRS and CDR2 YFSETQ. There are 16 residues in the CDR3. V lost 0 bases, J lost 5 bases, and 18 bases lay in between. The DNA of the CDR3 is TGCGCCAGCAGCTTGGCCATTCCCGGGCCAGGCAACGAGCAGTACTTC. It yields the protein CASSLAIPGPGNEQYF.

The count of this clone is one. CDR3 amino acids: CASSLEQGITGELFF. CDR3 DNA sequence: TGTGCCAGCAGCTTAGAACAGGGGATCACCGGGGAGCTGTTTTTT. The chain links TRBV11-3 to TRBJ2-2; TRBD1 aligns across 7 bases. Unmatched junction bases numbered 2, after V lost 0 bases and J lost 4 bases. Per the germline V gene, CDR1 is SGHNT and CDR2 is YENEEA. CDR3 length: 15 residues.

This rearrangement joins TRBV19 to TRBJ1-5; unclear D gene. V gave up 5 bases and J gave up 7 bases, with 18 bases separating them. Germline CDR1 LNHDA, CDR2 SQIVND (reference sequence). This CDR3 is built from 15 residues. The CDR3 sequence: CASSPVPFEGQPQHF. The DNA of the CDR3 is TGTGCCAGTAGTCCGGTCCCGTTTGAAGGGCAGCCCCAGCATTTT.

This sequence joins TRBV6-1 and TRBJ2-1; 10 bases match TRBD2. The germline V gene encodes CDR1 MNHNS and CDR2 SASEGT. The V and J ends lost 1 base and 7 bases, in that order; junction bases with no gene match: 7. CDR3 size: 16 residues. CDR3 region: CASSEGPSGRFNEQFF. Written as DNA, the CDR3 is TGTGCCAGCAGTGAAGGTCCTAGCGGGAGATTTAATGAGCAGTTCTTC.

This sequence joins TRBV18 and TRBJ1-2; the D is unclear. The CDR3 runs 14 residues. Germline V CDR1 and CDR2: KGHSH, LQKENI. V lost 4 bases, J lost 4 bases, and 13 bases lay in between. CDR3 coding DNA: TGTGCCAGCTCACAAACCCAGGCTACCTATGGCTACACCTTC. Residues: CASSQTQATYGYTF.

This chain links TRBV29-1 with TRBJ2-7; D may correspond to TRBD1 or TRBD2 (5 bases each). The CDR3 totals 15 residues. V lost 4 bases to trimming and J lost 1 base, with 17 bases between them. The germline V gene has CDR1 SQVTM and CDR2 ANQGSEA. CDR3 protein: CSVADLGVGSYEQYF. In nucleotides, the CDR3 is TGCAGCGTTGCCGATCTGGGGGTAGGGTCCTACGAGCAGTACTTC.

The chain joins TRBV7-9 to TRBJ2-5; 8 bases are shared with TRBD1. CDR3 length: 14 residues. In germline, CDR1 is SEHNR, CDR2 FQNEAQ (reference sequence). The ends lost 5 bases at V and 5 bases at J; junction bases unmatched: 7. Written as DNA, the CDR3 is TGTGCCAGCAGCCCGAACACAGGGGGGGAGACCCAGTACTTC. Its protein product is CASSPNTGGETQYF.

The chain carries TRBV5-1 and TRBJ2-1, with TRBD2 as a possible D gene (6 bases). Looked up from germline, CDR1 is SGHRS and CDR2 is YFSETQ. Trimming left V 4 bases short and J 6 bases short, with 20 bases between. The CDR3 extends over 16 amino acids. CDR3 in amino acids: CASSLEGLGSRNEQFF. In nucleotides, the CDR3 is TGCGCCAGCAGCCTGGAGGGGTTGGGGTCTCGCAATGAGCAGTTCTTC.

This clone was counted a single time. V gene TRBV2 combines with J gene TRBJ2-1; D uncertain. CDR3 length equals 16 residues. Trimming left V 4 bases short and J 0 bases short, with 13 bases between. The germline gives CDR1 SNHLY, CDR2 FYNNEI. The CDR3 DNA reads TGTGCCAGCAGTGGAGATTATGGGGACTCCTACAATGAGCAGTTCTTC. Residues: CASSGDYGDSYNEQFF.

V is TRBV28 and J is TRBJ2-7, with a possible D match to TRBD2 (6 bases). The CDR3 contains 15 residues. With 5 bases removed from V and 1 base from J, the gap between germline ends came to 15 bases. Germline CDR1 MDHEN, CDR2 SYDVKM. CDR3 protein: CASSPPGLSSYEQYF. The CDR3, as DNA: TGTGCCAGCAGTCCACCGGGACTGAGTTCCTACGAGCAGTACTTC.

This clone turned up a few times. This sequence joins TRBV5-5 and TRBJ1-4; D gene uncertain. Deletions cut 2 bases from V and 7 bases from J, with 9 bases between. Per germline, CDR1 SGHKS and CDR2 YYEKEE (reference sequence). CDR3 length: 13 amino acids. In DNA, the CDR3 is TGTGCCAGCAGCTTTCTTGGAGGTGAAAAACTGTTTTTT. This sequence encodes CASSFLGGEKLFF.

V gene TRBV5-1 combines with J gene TRBJ2-1; D not resolved. The CDR3 runs to 15 residues. Trimming removed 4 bases from V and 1 base from J, with 12 bases in between. Germline V gene sequence: CDR1 SGHRS, CDR2 YFSETQ. Written as DNA, the CDR3 is TGCGCCAGCAGCACGGCACCCGGTTCCTACAATGAGCAGTTCTTC. This encodes CASSTAPGSYNEQFF.

To note about this clone: The same CDR3 also results from other DNA sequences found in this sample. The chain recombines TRBV14 with TRBJ2-3, with 10 bases matching TRBD1. The trim removed 3 bases at V and 2 bases at J, leaving 11 bases unmatched. This CDR3 comprises 18 residues. Germline V CDR1 and CDR2: SGHDN, FVKESK. The CDR3 loop reads CASSQERPGTGDTDTQYF. The DNA of the CDR3 is TGTGCCAGCAGCCAGGAAAGACCCGGGACAGGGGACACAGATACGCAGTATTTT. The complete variable domain, with remaining parts taken from reference TRBV14 and TRBJ2-3, reads EAGVTQFPSHSVIEKGQTVTLRCDPISGHDNLYWYRRVMGKEIKFLLHFVKESKQDESGMPNNRFLAERTGGTYSTLKVQPAELEDSGVYFCASSQERPGTGDTDTQYFGPGTRLTVL.

This clone was seen only a few times. The CDR3 nucleotides read TGTGCCTGGAGTGTACCGATTAGCGTATACAATGAGCAGTTCTTC. Residues: CAWSVPISVYNEQFF. V and J are TRBV30 and TRBJ2-1; possibly TRBD2 for D (5 bases). Deletions cut 0 bases from V and 4 bases from J, with 13 bases between. Per germline, CDR1 GTSNPN and CDR2 SVGIG (reference sequence). This CDR3 is 15 amino acids long.